This entry is about one TCR beta chain. Its cognate antigen is unknown. Overall study findings and caveats: The TCR gene usage of tumor memory CD4+ T cells clustered together with blood and lymph node memory CD4+ cells and with lymph node naive CD4+ cells. Greatest tumor Treg TCR overlap was with tumor naive CD4+ cells.

CD25-based Treg depletion was applied to purified naive CD4+ T cells. TCRdb analysed the 5' RACE reads with MiXCR anew, one entry per CDR3 protein. The sample has about 50,000 distinct CDR3 sequences, roughly 30% seen once. The CDR3 is made up of 13 amino acids. Trimming stripped 0 bases from V and 7 bases from J, with 9 bases between. CDR1 and CDR2 (germline): LGHDT, YNNKEL (reference sequence). Input material: naive CD4+ T cells sorted from blood. Subset specified: naive CD4+ T cells, CD4+CD45RA+CD25-. J is TRBJ2-5 and V is TRBV3-1, with unresolved D. This clonotype originated in a female donor with breast cancer. The CDR3: CASSQELLLTQYF. CDR3 sequence (DNA): TGTGCCAGCAGCCAAGAACTTCTGCTGACCCAGTACTTC.